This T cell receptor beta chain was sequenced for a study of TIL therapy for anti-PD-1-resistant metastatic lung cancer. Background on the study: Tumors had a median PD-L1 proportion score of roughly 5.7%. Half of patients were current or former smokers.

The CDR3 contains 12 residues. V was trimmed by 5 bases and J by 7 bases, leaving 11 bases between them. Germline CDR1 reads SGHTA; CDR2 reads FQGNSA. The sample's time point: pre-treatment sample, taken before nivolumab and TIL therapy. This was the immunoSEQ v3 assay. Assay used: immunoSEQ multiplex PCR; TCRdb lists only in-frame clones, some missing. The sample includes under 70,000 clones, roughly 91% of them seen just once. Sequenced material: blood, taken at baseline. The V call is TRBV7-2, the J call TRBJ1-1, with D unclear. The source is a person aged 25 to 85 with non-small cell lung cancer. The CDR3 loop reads CASSLPWGEAFF. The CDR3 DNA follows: TGTGCCAGCAGCCTCCCGTGGGGTGAAGCTTTCTTT.